The text below deals with one TCR beta chain. Its cognate antigen is unknown. This specimen belongs to a study of cytomegalovirus exposure and HLA in healthy donors. Clones were sequenced by immunoSEQ multiplex PCR, and TCRdb holds only the in-frame ones, with some missing. Counted here are approximately 150,000 clones, 90% to 95% occurring once; the ten biggest clones make up around 0.7%. The CDR3 has 15 residues. Germline loops: CDR1 SGDLS, CDR2 YYNGEE. V trimming: 3 bases; J trimming: 5 bases; junction bases outside the gene matches: 4. Study-wide points: Cytomegalovirus association was assigned to more than 150 TCR beta chains.

The source material was PBMCs. V gene TRBV9 combines with J gene TRBJ2-2; 10 nucleotides match TRBD2. This TCR came from a man between 18 and 35 years old in good health and CMV-seronegative. This CDR3 is CASSASGSITGELFF. As DNA, the CDR3 is TGTGCCAGCAGCGCTAGCGGGAGCATTACCGGGGAGCTGTTTTTT.